The text below deals with one TCR beta chain. Sequencing used immunoSEQ multiplex PCR; TCRdb keeps in-frame clones, though not all of them. Altogether around 30,000 clones are present, roughly 90% being singletons, with the ten largest covering roughly 10%. The entry originates in a study of T cell changes during pregnancy in multiple sclerosis. This CDR3 has 11 residues. From germline, CDR1 is KGHSH and CDR2 LQKENI. Trimming shortened V by 4 bases and J by 3 bases, and 3 bases separated the two germline ends. This rearrangement joins TRBV18 to TRBJ2-5, with D uncertain. The receptor was isolated from a female donor with multiple sclerosis, enrolled in a pregnancy study. This material consisted of CD8+ T cells from peripheral blood mononuclear cells, taken in the first trimester of pregnancy. The CDR3 here is CASSREETQYF. The CDR3 nucleotides read TGTGCCAGCTCACGCGAAGAGACCCAGTACTTC.